The clone carrying this T cell receptor beta chain turned up a few times. cDNA synthesis used the whole RNA isolate, giving expressed TCRB sequences. Sequencing was performed with immunoSEQ multiplex PCR; in TCRdb, only in-frame clones are kept and a portion is missing. This sample has hundreds of thousands of clones, with 6.5% to 10% found just once. The source of the sample is a study of beta chain features in type 1 diabetes. Trimming left V 4 bases short and J 3 bases short, with 10 bases between. Germline assignment: CDR1 SGHTA and CDR2 FQGNSA. The CDR3 totals 13 residues. Sequencing was done on a sample of central memory CD4+ T cells from blood. The rearrangement joins TRBV7-2 to TRBJ2-7; no firm D call. This receptor was identified in a woman aged 18-30 years in good health. The CDR3 nucleotides read TGTGCCAGCAGCTCACAAGTAGGCTACGAGCAGTACTTC. Amino acid sequence: CASSSQVGYEQYF.